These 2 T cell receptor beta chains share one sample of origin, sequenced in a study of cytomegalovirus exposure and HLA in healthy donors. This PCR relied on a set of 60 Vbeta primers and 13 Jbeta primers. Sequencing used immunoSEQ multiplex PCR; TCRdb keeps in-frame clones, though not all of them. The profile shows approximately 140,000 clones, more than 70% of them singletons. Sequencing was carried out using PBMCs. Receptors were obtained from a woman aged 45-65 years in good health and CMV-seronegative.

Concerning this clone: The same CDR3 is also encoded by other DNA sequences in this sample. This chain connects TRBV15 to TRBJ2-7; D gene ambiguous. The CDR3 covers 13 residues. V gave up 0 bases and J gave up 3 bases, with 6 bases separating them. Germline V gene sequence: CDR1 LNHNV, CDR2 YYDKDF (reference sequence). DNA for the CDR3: TGTGCCACCAGCAGAGATCGAGGCTACGAGCAGTACTTC. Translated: CATSRDRGYEQYF.

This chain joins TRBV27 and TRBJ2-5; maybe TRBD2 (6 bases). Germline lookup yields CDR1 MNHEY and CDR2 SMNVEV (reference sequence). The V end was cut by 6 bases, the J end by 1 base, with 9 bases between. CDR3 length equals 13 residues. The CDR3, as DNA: TGTGCCAGCAGGGCCGGGAGCCAAGAGACCCAGTACTTC. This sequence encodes CASRAGSQETQYF.